Each of the 22 T cell receptor beta chains below was sequenced from the same sample in a study of regulatory T cells in long-lasting Graves disease (dated by TCRdb to about 2021). Library prep was done by multiplex PCR. The sequencer was an Illumina HiSeq 4000. CDR3 regions were amplified by Arm-PCR with iRepertoire HTBI primers to construct TCR beta libraries. Starting from the raw public reads, TCRdb applied fastp trimming at Q25, assembled clones with MiXCR and retained in-frame beta chains. When rows share a CDR3 protein, they turn into one entry using the most common DNA and genes. The sample table shows about 450,000 distinct CDR3 sequences, and about 17% are seen once. The ten largest clonotypes hold about 10% of the sample. The time point tag for this specimen amounts to: newly diagnosed GD, antithyroid drugs for less than 3 months. For both TCR sequencing and RNA sequencing, RNA was extracted from PBMCs using TRIzol.

The data also belong to a second study, concerning T cells in Graves' hyperthyroidism and ophthalmopathy.

Source: peripheral blood mononuclear cells (PBMCs), taken at new diagnosis, from a patient treated with antithyroid drugs. All receptors come from a woman aged 30 to 39 with Graves disease. Donor details come from another sample of the same person, matched by shared clones.

The chain couples TRBV28 to TRBJ2-1, with TRBD2 matching over 14 bases. The germline CDR1 and CDR2 sequences are MDHEN and SYDVKM. CDR3 length: 20 residues. Losses at the gene ends were 1 base for V and 1 base for J; bases not matched to a gene: 9. In nucleotides, the CDR3 is TGTGCCAGCAGTTTATTTGTGACTAGCGGGGGGGGCCCATCCTACAATGAGCAGTTCTTC. The encoded protein is CASSLFVTSGGGPSYNEQFF.

This clonotype was counted many times. The rearrangement joins TRBV20-1 to TRBJ2-7, with TRBD1 as a possible D gene (5 bases). V was trimmed by 0 bases and J by 4 bases, leaving 10 bases between them. Looked up from germline, CDR1 is DFQATT and CDR2 is SNEGSKA (reference sequence). CDR3 length: 13 residues. CDR3 amino acids: CSARDEGAYEQYF. In DNA, the CDR3 is TGCAGTGCTAGAGATGAAGGGGCTTACGAGCAGTACTTC.

This clonotype has a count of ten or more. The chain has TRBV6-9 and TRBJ1-4; D is ambiguous. Trimming pared 4 bases from V and 9 bases from J, leaving 15 bases between. This CDR3 spans 14 amino acids. Germline V lookup: CDR1 MNHGY, CDR2 SVAAGI. The CDR3 reads CASSFTRPPKKLFF. CDR3 DNA: TGTGCCAGCAGTTTCACTCGACCACCTAAAAAACTGTTTTTT.

This clonotype was observed many times. V and J are TRBV18 and TRBJ1-5; perhaps TRBD1 as D (6 bases). This CDR3 is 15 amino acids long. CDR1 is KGHSH, CDR2 LQKENI, per germline. V was cut by 8 bases and J by 1 base, with 15 bases left in between. The CDR3 reads CASSPTGQSNQPQHF. CDR3 nucleotide sequence: TGTGCCAGCAGTCCAACAGGGCAAAGCAATCAGCCCCAGCATTTT.

Worth noting for this clonotype: It is unclear where the CDR3 begins or ends on the DNA, so no DNA is shown, and the CDR3 is as TCRdb lists it. The V and J genes are TRBV19 and TRBJ1-2; the table's TRBD1 call for D was not verified on the DNA. Inclusive of both ends, the CDR3 amounts to 14 amino acids. In germline, CDR1 is LNHDA, CDR2 SQIVND (reference sequence). The CDR3 sequence is CASTSGQRNNGYTF.

The gene calls are TRBV2 and TRBJ2-2; 9 bases are shared with TRBD1. Trimming took 11 bases from V and 6 from J; bases not matched to a gene: 4. Germline V gives CDR1 SNHLY, CDR2 FYNNEI. The CDR3 length is 12 residues. The CDR3 region has the DNA TGTGCCGGGGGACAGGGTCCCGGGGAGCTGTTTTTT. This codes for CAGGQGPGELFF. The variable domain in full, completed from reference TRBV2 and TRBJ2-2, reads EPEVTQTPSHQVTQMGQEVILRCVPISNHLYFYWYRQILGQKVEFLVSFYNNEISEKSEIFDDQFSVERPDGSNFTLKIRSTKLEDSAMYFCAGGQGPGELFFGEGSRLTVL.

In this sample, this clonotype turned up many times. The V and J genes are TRBV20-1 and TRBJ2-7; D is possibly TRBD1 (5 bases). This CDR3 region has 16 residues. Germline values: CDR1 DFQATT, CDR2 SNEGSKA (reference sequence). Trimming pared 1 base from V and 1 base from J, leaving 17 bases between. The CDR3 nucleotides are TGCAGTGCTAGAGGGTTGGTTCTGGCAGGGTCCTACGAGCAGTACTTC. Protein product: CSARGLVLAGSYEQYF.

The CDR3 loop is CASSPDRPSYNEQFF. CDR3 sequence (DNA): TGTGCCAGCAGCCCGGACAGGCCTTCCTACAATGAGCAGTTCTTC. The rearrangement joins TRBV5-6 to TRBJ2-1; the match to TRBD1 covers 7 bases. Germline CDR1 and CDR2: SGHDT and YYEEEE. This CDR3 comprises 15 residues. V was clipped by 4 bases and J by 1 base; unmatched bases: 5.

In this sample, this clonotype turned up a few times. The rearrangement links TRBV7-3 to TRBJ1-1, with D unclear. V lost 5 bases, J lost 3 bases, and 10 bases lay in between. This CDR3 has 13 amino acids. Per germline, CDR1 SGHTA and CDR2 FQGTGA. CDR3 sequence reads: CASSQSQDTEAFF. The DNA for the CDR3 is TGTGCCAGCAGCCAGTCACAAGACACTGAAGCTTTCTTT.

The table lists this clonotype with many counts. The chain employs TRBV27 and TRBJ2-2; D perhaps matches TRBD2 (6 bases). The CDR3 contains 16 residues. Per the germline V gene, CDR1 is MNHEY and CDR2 is SMNVEV (reference sequence). Trimming cost V 8 bases and J 1 base, with 17 bases left between them. CDR3 region: CASFPRLGRNTGELFF. In DNA form, the CDR3 reads TGTGCCAGCTTCCCTCGACTAGGGCGGAACACCGGGGAGCTGTTTTTT.

This clonotype was counted at least ten times. The CDR3 spells CASSFSGQGGYGYTF. DNA of the CDR3: TGTGCCAGCAGTTTTTCGGGACAGGGCGGCTATGGCTACACCTTC. J is TRBJ1-2 and V is TRBV12-3 or TRBV12-4; the match to TRBD1 covers 9 bases. CDR3 size: 15 residues. With V trimmed by 3 bases and J by 4 bases, 6 bases remained unmatched.

The sample holds a few counts of this clonotype. V is TRBV19 and J is TRBJ1-5; D is perhaps TRBD1 (5 bases). From germline, CDR1 is LNHDA and CDR2 SQIVND (reference sequence). This CDR3 comprises 11 residues. Trimming took 7 bases from V and 7 from J, leaving 8 bases between them. The CDR3 here is CASMRGQPQHF. CDR3 nucleotide sequence: TGTGCCAGTATGAGGGGACAGCCCCAGCATTTT. Variable domain in full (rest from reference TRBV19 and TRBJ1-5): DGGITQSPKYLFRKEGQNVTLSCEQNLNHDAMYWYRQDPGQGLRLIYYSQIVNDFQKGDIAEGYSVSREKKESFPLTVTSAQKNPTAFYLCASMRGQPQHFGDGTRLSIL.

This clonotype was detected only a few times. This chain joins TRBV7-9 and TRBJ2-7, with a possible D match to TRBD2 (5 bases). Germline CDR1 and CDR2: SEHNR and FQNEAQ (reference sequence). The V and J ends lost 5 bases and 0 bases respectively, with 11 bases between them. The CDR3 contains 14 residues. Written as DNA, the CDR3 is TGTGCCAGCAGCCCGGACTCTTACTCCTACGAGCAGTACTTC. Translation gives CASSPDSYSYEQYF.

This clonotype has just a few counts. The V call is TRBV13, the J call TRBJ2-3, with D hard to call. This CDR3 is built from 17 residues. Germline CDR1 PRHDT, CDR2 FYEKMQ (reference sequence). The V end was cut by 5 bases, the J end by 0 bases, with 18 bases between. As DNA, the CDR3 is TGTGCCAGCAGCCCCCAACGTGGATCCCCTAGCACAGATACGCAGTATTTT. Translation gives CASSPQRGSPSTDTQYF.

V is TRBV10-3 and J is TRBJ2-1; 8 nucleotides align to TRBD2. The length of the CDR3 is 18 residues. Trimming at V came to 8 bases and at J to 3 bases, leaving 18 bases not matched to a gene. CDR1 ENHRY and CDR2 SYGVKD come from the germline V gene. For the CDR3, the DNA is TGTGCCATCTCAAACTCCCAGTCCGTGCGGGGGGTCTACAATGAGCAGTTCTTC. Protein: CAISNSQSVRGVYNEQFF.

This clonotype was seen many times. This chain links TRBV2 with TRBJ2-3; TRBD2 matches 7 bases. The V gene's germline CDR1 is SNHLY and CDR2 FYNNEI. The CDR3 is 15 residues long. J lost 2 bases, V lost 3 bases, and 5 bases had no gene match. CDR3 in amino acids: CASSEERDLTDTQYF. The CDR3 coding sequence is TGTGCCAGCAGTGAGGAGCGGGACCTCACAGATACGCAGTATTTT.

This clonotype was seen repeatedly, ten times or more. The V gene is TRBV28, the J gene TRBJ1-2; 9 bases map to TRBD1. The CDR3 is made up of 16 amino acids. Germline trimming cut 1 base from V and 7 bases from J; bases unmatched to any gene: 10. Germline CDR1 and CDR2: MDHEN and SYDVKM. CDR3 protein: CASSLSPGQGTSGYTF. The DNA of the CDR3 is TGTGCCAGCAGTTTATCCCCGGGACAGGGTACTTCTGGCTACACCTTC.

This clonotype came up many times. This sequence joins TRBV27 and TRBJ2-5; 11 bases agree with TRBD2. This CDR3 has 14 residues. Germline assignment: CDR1 MNHEY and CDR2 SMNVEV (reference sequence). Losses at the gene ends were 6 bases for V and 3 bases for J; bases not matched to a gene: 3. The CDR3 sequence is CASRTTSGKETQYF. CDR3 DNA: TGTGCCAGCAGGACGACTAGCGGGAAAGAGACCCAGTACTTC.

About this clonotype: With a much larger clone just one base away, this may be a read error. This sequence joins TRBV7-9 and TRBJ1-2; D is unresolved. The CDR3 spans 14 residues. From germline, CDR1 is SEHNR and CDR2 FQNEAQ (reference sequence). CDR3: CASSLNGDYYSYTF. Here the CDR3 DNA reads TGTGCCAGCAGCTTAAACGGGGATTACTATAGCTACACCTTC.

This clonotype was picked up many times. This chain uses TRBV11-2 with TRBJ2-1; D not resolved. Trimming stripped 2 bases from V and 5 bases from J, with 16 bases between. Germline V lookup: CDR1 SGHAT, CDR2 FQNNGV. This CDR3 comprises 16 residues. CDR3 DNA sequence: TGTGCCAGCAGCTTACACCTCGATTTGAGAAACAATGAGCAGTTCTTC. This codes for CASSLHLDLRNNEQFF.

The V and J genes are TRBV4-1 and TRBJ2-7; 9 positions agree with TRBD2. The V and J ends lost 4 bases and 4 bases, in that order; junction bases with no gene match: 8. Germline V lookup: CDR1 MGHRA, CDR2 YSYEKL. The length of the CDR3 is 15 residues. CDR3 bases: TGCGCCAGCAGCCTTAGCGGGAGTTCCGGTTACGAGCAGTACTTC. It is translated as CASSLSGSSGYEQYF.

This clonotype was observed at least ten times. CDR3 sequence: CASSLTQGIQYF. CDR3 coding DNA: TGTGCCAGCAGTTTAACTCAGGGTATTCAGTACTTC. V and J are TRBV28 and TRBJ2-4, with a possible D match to TRBD1 (5 bases). Germline-derived CDR1 and CDR2 are MDHEN and SYDVKM. This CDR3 has 12 residues. V lost 2 bases to trimming and J lost 10 bases, with 9 bases between them.